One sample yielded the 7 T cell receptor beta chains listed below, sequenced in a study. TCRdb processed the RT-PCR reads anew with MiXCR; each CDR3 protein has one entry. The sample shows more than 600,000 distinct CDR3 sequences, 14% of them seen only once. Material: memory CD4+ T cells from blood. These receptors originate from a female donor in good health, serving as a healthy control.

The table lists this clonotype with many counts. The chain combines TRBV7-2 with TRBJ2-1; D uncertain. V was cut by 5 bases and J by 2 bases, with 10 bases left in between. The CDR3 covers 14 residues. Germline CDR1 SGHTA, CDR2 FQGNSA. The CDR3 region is CASSPRATYNEQFF. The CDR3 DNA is TGTGCCAGCAGCCCCCGGGCCACCTACAATGAGCAGTTCTTC.

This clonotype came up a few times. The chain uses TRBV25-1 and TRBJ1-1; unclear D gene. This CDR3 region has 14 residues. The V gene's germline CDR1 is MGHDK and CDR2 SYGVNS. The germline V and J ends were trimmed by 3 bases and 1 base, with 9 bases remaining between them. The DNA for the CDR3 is TGTGCCAGCAGTGATCGTTACGAGAACACTGAAGCTTTCTTT. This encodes CASSDRYENTEAFF. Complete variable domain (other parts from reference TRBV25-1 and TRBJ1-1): EADIYQTPRYLVIGTGKKITLECSQTMGHDKMYWYQQDPGMELHLIHYSYGVNSTEKGDLSSESTVSRIRTEHFPLTLESARPSHTSQYLCASSDRYENTEAFFGQGTRLTVV.

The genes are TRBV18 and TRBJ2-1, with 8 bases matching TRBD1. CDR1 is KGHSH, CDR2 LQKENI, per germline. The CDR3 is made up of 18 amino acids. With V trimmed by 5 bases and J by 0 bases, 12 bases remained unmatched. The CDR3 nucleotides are TGTGCCAGCTCATCGGGACAGGACTATGAGGGCTCCTACAATGAGCAGTTCTTC. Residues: CASSSGQDYEGSYNEQFF.

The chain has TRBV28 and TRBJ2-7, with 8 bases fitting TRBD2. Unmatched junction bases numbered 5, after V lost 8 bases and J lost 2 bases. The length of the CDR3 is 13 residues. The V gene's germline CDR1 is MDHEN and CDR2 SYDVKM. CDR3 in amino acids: CASCSGGAYEQYF. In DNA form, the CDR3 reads TGTGCCAGCTGCTCCGGGGGGGCCTACGAGCAGTACTTC.

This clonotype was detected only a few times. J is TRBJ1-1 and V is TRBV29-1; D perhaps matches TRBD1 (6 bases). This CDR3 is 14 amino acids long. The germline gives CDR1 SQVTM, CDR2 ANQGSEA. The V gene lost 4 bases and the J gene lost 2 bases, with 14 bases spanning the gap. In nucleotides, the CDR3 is TGCAGCGTTGCTCTCGGGACATCTAACACTGAAGCTTTCTTT. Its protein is CSVALGTSNTEAFF.

CDR3 DNA sequence: TGTGCCAGCAGGGATGGAGGGTACGAGCAGTACTTC. Its protein product is CASRDGGYEQYF. The chain employs TRBV7-9 and TRBJ2-7; the D gene is possibly TRBD2 (6 bases). The length of the CDR3 is 12 residues. Trimming left V 6 bases short and J 4 bases short, with 10 bases between. Germline V lookup: CDR1 SEHNR, CDR2 FQNEAQ (reference sequence). The variable domain in full, completed from reference TRBV7-9 and TRBJ2-7, reads DTGVSQNPRHKITKRGQNVTFRCDPISEHNRLYWYRQTLGQGPEFLTYFQNEAQLEKSRLLSDRFSAERPKGSFSTLEIQRTEQGDSAMYLCASRDGGYEQYFGPGTRLTVT.

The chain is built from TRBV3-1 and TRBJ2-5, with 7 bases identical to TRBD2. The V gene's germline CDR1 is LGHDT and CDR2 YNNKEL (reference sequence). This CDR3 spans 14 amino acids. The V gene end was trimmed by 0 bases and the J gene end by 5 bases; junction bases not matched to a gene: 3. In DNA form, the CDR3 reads TGTGCCAGCAGCCAAGATGGGGGGGTGGAGACCCAGTACTTC. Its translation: CASSQDGGVETQYF.